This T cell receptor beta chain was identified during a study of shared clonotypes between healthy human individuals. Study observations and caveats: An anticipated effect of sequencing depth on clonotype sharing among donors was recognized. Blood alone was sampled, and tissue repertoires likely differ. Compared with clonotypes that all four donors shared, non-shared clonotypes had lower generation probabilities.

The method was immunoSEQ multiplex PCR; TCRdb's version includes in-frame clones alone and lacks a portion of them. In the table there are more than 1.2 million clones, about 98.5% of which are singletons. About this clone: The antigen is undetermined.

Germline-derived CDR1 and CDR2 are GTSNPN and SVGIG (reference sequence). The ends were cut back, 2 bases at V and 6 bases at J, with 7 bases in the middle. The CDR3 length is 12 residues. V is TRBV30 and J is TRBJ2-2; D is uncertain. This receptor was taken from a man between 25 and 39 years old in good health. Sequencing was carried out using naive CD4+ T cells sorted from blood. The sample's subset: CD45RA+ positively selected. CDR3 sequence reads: CAWSPPPGELFF. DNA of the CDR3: TGTGCCTGGAGTCCCCCCCCCGGGGAGCTGTTTTTT.